This TCR beta chain was recorded in a study of blood T cells in healthy people across ages. Broader study findings: As naive T cell percentage varied, TCR beta diversity correlated strongly with it. TCR beta diversity per million T cells fell roughly linearly with age.

Primed by a sample-barcoded 5' primer and a J-beta primer mix, a second PCR proceeded for roughly 6 to 12 cycles. Each sample yielded at least 2.5 million CDR3-containing paired-end reads. Using its own MiXCR run on the 5' RACE reads, TCRdb lists one record per CDR3 protein. The table includes around 970,000 distinct CDR3 sequences, 51% detected once. As for this clonotype: Its antigen is currently unknown.

This clonotype was obtained from a woman aged 55-69 years in good health. Material for sequencing was blood.

CDR3 loop: CASSLPSGGRDTQYF. In nucleotides, the CDR3 is TGTGCCAGCAGCCTGCCTAGCGGTGGACGCGATACGCAGTATTTT. The chain joins TRBV4-2 to TRBJ2-3; 7 bases agree with TRBD2. Germline trimming cut 4 bases from V and 6 bases from J; bases unmatched to any gene: 10. The CDR3 sequence is 15 residues long. Germline V gene sequence: CDR1 LGHNA, CDR2 YNFKEQ.